This T cell receptor beta chain was obtained from a study of vaccination effects on CD4 cells after COVID-19. The method was immunoSEQ multiplex PCR; TCRdb's version includes in-frame clones alone and lacks a portion of them. The sample lists tens of thousands of clones; roughly 70% were seen once. V was pared by 2 bases and J by 8 bases, with 27 bases between. The CDR3 runs 18 residues. CDR1 is SGHTA, CDR2 FQGNSA, per germline. Remarks on this clone: What it recognizes is unknown.

With the ViraFEST assay, the study expanded antigen-specific CD4+ T cells using viral peptide pools, then sequenced them. The culture ran for approximately 10 days, and then CD4+ T cells were isolated. Nucleocapsid antibodies stayed negative before and after vaccination, showing no earlier SARS-CoV-2 infection. The chain recombines TRBV7-2 with TRBJ1-2, with D possibly being TRBD1 (6 bases). The source material was CD4+ T cells from PBMCs cultured with SARS-CoV-2 spike peptides, sampled before COVID-19 vaccination. The clonotype comes from a human donor who received a COVID-19 vaccine. The CDR3 spells CASSLSLSVGDIFLGYTF. The DNA for the CDR3 is TGTGCCAGCAGCTTAAGTTTATCCGTTGGGGACATCTTCTTAGGCTACACCTTC. Filled out from reference TRBV7-2 and TRBJ1-2, the complete variable domain reads GAGVSQSPSNKVTEKGKDVELRCDPISGHTALYWYRQSLGQGLEFLIYFQGNSAPDKSGLPSDRFSAERTGGSVSTLTIQRTQQEDSAVYLCASSLSLSVGDIFLGYTFGSGTRLTVV.